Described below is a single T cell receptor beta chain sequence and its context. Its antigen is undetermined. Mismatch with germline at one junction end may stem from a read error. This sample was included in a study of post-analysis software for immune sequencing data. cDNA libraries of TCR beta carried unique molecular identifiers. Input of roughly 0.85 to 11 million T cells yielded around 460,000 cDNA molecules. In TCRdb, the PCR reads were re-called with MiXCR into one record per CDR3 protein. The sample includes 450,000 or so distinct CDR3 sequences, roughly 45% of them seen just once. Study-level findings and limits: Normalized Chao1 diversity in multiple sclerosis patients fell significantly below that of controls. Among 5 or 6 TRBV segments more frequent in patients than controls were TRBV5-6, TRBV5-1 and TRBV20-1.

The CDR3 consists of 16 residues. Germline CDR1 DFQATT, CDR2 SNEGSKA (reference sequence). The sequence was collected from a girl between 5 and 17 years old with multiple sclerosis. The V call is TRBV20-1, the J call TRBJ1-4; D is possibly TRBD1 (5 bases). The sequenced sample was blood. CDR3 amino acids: CSARAIQGVTSEKLFF. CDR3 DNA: TGCAGTGCTAGGGCCATCCAAGGGGTCACTAGTGAAAAACTGTTTTTT.